These T cell receptor beta chains were read from a single sample in a study of blood T cell repertoires in COVID-19. Sequencing used immunoSEQ multiplex PCR; TCRdb keeps in-frame clones, though not all of them. This table holds some 200,000 clones, 70% to 90% found once. Sample: peripheral blood. The receptors were gathered from a man aged 80 or over with acute or convalescent COVID-19. CDR3s include the opening cysteine and the closing phenylalanine or tryptophan. D genes are given only for firm matches. Size values are once, few and many counts, or a class for expanded clones, and some rows have none.

>-|-|TRBV30|TRBJ2-2
CARGPGHRNTGELFF
TGTGCCCGAGGACCGGGACACAGGAACACCGGGGAGCTGTTTTTT
>once|-|TRBV13|TRBJ1-2
CASSLQQGYYGYTF
TGTGCCAGCAGCTTACAACAGGGCTACTATGGCTACACCTTC
>-|-|TRBV29-1|TRBJ2-7
CSVERSYEQYF
TGCAGCGTTGAACGGTCCTACGAGCAGTACTTC
>-|-|TRBV6-6|TRBJ1-3
CASSTLGGDTIYF
TGTGCCAGCAGTACGTTAGGCGGGGACACCATATATTTT
>-|-|TRBV6-2/TRBV6-3|TRBJ1-1
CASSRQSPGSTEAFF
TGTGCCAGCAGCCGACAGTCTCCCGGGAGCACTGAAGCTTTCTTT
>few|-|TRBV30|TRBJ1-3
CAWSPMFSGNTIYF
TGTGCCTGGAGCCCCATGTTTTCTGGAAACACCATATATTTT
>-|-|TRBV12-3/TRBV12-4|TRBJ2-2
CASSLQDAGELFF
TGTGCCAGCAGTTTACAGGATGCCGGGGAGCTGTTTTTT
>-|TRBD2|TRBV9|TRBJ2-1
CASSVAGAGAGGNEQFF
TGTGCCAGCAGCGTAGCCGGGGCGGGAGCGGGTGGTAATGAGCAGTTCTTC
>-|-|TRBV5-1|TRBJ2-5
CASSLGSRETQYF
TGCGCCAGCAGCTTGGGGTCTCGGGAGACCCAGTACTTC
>-|-|TRBV3-1/TRBV3-2|TRBJ2-3
CASSQAGTDTQYF
TGTGCCAGCAGCCAAGCCGGCACAGATACGCAGTATTTT
>-|-|TRBV6-2/TRBV6-3|TRBJ2-1
CASSRRRGVLNEQFF
TGTGCCAGCAGTCGTAGGAGGGGAGTGCTCAATGAGCAGTTCTTC
>few|-|TRBV3-1/TRBV3-2|TRBJ1-4
CASSHGTMDEKLFF
TGTGCCAGCAGCCACGGGACAATGGATGAAAAACTGTTTTTT
>-|TRBD1|TRBV7-2|TRBJ1-5
CASSLRQGGQPQHF
TGTGCCAGCAGCTTACGACAGGGAGGACAGCCCCAGCATTTT
>once|-|TRBV19|TRBJ2-5
CASSTDSDRFQTQYF
TGTGCCAGTAGTACGGACTCAGACAGGTTCCAGACCCAGTACTTC
>-|-|TRBV7-2|TRBJ1-4
CASSLARIYNEKLFF
TGTGCCAGCAGCTTAGCGCGTATTTATAATGAAAAACTGTTTTTT
>-|TRBD1|TRBV5-5|TRBJ2-4
CASSTDRGTKNIQYF
TGTGCCAGCAGCACGGACAGGGGTACCAAAAACATTCAGTACTTC
>-|-|TRBV29-1|TRBJ1-2
CSVREPFLNYGYTF
TGCAGCGTCCGAGAGCCGTTCCTTAACTATGGCTACACCTTC